This entry is about one T cell receptor (beta chain). The antigen is undetermined. Treatment: roughly 19 received Ad26.COV2.S at low or high dose, single or two shots; five or six received placebo; per-sample allocation not given. The study sampled participants on day 63 after the first vaccine or placebo injection. Method: immunoSEQ multiplex PCR; TCRdb's copy keeps in-frame clones and lacks some. The repertoire holds about 420,000 clones, 88% seen once, with less than 4.5% in the top ten. The data originate from a study of Ad26.COV2.S vaccination and SARS-CoV-2 variants. Study information: Ad26.COV2.S arm of COV1001 included the donor. In the study, Ad26.COV2.S was injected intramuscularly once, or twice 56 days apart.

The V gene's germline CDR1 is MDHEN and CDR2 SYDVKM. The CDR3 totals 16 residues. Deletions cut 4 bases from V and 0 bases from J, with 16 bases between. Overall study findings and caveats: Total T cell responses, in the TCR breadth and depth analyses, may have been underestimated.

The sample consisted of peripheral blood, taken in a trial of Ad26.COV2.S vaccine versus placebo. The rearrangement joins TRBV28 to TRBJ2-7; the D call may be TRBD1 or TRBD2 (6 bases each). The source of this sequence is a person between 18 and 59 years old who received the Ad26.COV2.S COVID-19 vaccine or a placebo. The CDR3 is CASSSPEGGSSYEQYF. The CDR3 DNA follows: TGTGCCAGCAGTTCCCCAGAGGGGGGAAGCTCCTACGAGCAGTACTTC.